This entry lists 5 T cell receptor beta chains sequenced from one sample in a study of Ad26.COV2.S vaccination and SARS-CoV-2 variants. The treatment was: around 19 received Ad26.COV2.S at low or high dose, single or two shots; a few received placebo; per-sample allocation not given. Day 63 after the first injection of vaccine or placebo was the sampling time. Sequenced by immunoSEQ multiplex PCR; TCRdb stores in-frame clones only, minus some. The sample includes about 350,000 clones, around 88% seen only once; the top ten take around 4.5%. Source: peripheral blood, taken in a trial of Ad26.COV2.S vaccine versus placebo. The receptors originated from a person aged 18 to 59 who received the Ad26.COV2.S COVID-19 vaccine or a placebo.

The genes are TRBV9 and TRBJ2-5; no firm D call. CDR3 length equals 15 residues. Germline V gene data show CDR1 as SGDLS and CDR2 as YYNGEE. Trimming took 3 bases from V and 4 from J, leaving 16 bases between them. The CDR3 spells CASSALDDRGETQYF. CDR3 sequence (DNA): TGTGCCAGCAGCGCCCTAGACGACCGTGGAGAGACCCAGTACTTC.

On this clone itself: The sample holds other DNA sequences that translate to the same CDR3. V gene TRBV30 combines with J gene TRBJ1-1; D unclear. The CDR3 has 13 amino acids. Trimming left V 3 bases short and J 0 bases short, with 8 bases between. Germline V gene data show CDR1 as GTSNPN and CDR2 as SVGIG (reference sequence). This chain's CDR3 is CAWREWMNTEAFF. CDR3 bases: TGTGCCTGGAGAGAATGGATGAACACTGAAGCTTTCTTT.

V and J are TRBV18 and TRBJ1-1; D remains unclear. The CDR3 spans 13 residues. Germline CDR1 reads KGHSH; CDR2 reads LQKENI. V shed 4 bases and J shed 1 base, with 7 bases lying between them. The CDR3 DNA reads TGTGCCAGCTCACGGGCCAGGAACACTGAAGCTTTCTTT. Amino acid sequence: CASSRARNTEAFF.

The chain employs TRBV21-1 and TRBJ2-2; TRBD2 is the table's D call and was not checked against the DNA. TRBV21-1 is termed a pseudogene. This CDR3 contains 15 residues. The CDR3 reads CASSKKWEGSGELFF. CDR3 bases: TGTGCCAGCAGCAAAAAGTGGGAGGGATCCGGGGAGCTGTTTTTT.

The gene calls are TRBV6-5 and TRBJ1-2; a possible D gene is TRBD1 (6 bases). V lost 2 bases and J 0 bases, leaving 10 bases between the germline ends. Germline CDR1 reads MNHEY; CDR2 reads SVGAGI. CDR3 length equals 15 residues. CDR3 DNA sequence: TGTGCCAGCAGTTACCTGGGGGGGCCTAACTATGGCTACACCTTC. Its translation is CASSYLGGPNYGYTF.